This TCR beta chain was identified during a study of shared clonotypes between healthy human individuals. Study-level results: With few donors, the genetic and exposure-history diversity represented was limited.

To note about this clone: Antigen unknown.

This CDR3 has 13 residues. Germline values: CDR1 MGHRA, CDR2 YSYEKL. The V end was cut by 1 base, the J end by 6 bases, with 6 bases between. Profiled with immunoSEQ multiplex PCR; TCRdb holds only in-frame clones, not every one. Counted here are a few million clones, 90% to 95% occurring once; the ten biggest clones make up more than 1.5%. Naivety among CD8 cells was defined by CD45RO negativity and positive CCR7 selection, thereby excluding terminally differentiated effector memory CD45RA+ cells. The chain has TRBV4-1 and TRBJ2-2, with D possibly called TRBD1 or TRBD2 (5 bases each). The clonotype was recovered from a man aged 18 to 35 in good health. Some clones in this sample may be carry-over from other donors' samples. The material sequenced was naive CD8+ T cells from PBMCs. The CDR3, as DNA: TGCGCCAGCAGCCAAGCGGGGCCCGGGGAGCTGTTTTTT. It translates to CASSQAGPGELFF.